The 22 T cell receptor beta chains reported below all come from one sample, sequenced in a study of blood T cell repertoires in COVID-19 (dated by TCRdb to the early 2020s). Receptors were amplified or captured by the immunoSEQ multiplex PCR assay. TCRdb provides this immuneACCESS table in a form limited to in-frame rearrangements. Some clones are lacking; in checked studies, under half of them reflect an unresolved V gene, and why the rest are absent is not known. Present in this sample are tens of thousands of clones, more than 70% of which were seen just once. Clones ranked in the top ten supply just under 7% of the sample. Specimen: peripheral blood. These receptors came from a man aged 50 or older with active COVID-19.

This chain uses TRBV5-1 with TRBJ1-6; no definite D call. V dropped 4 bases and J dropped 7 bases, with 12 bases sitting between them. This CDR3 is built from 14 residues. Germline V gene lookup returns CDR1 SGHRS and CDR2 YFSETQ. CDR3 sequence (DNA): TGCGCCAGCAGCCCCGGGGAGGGAAATTCACCCCTCCACTTT. It codes for CASSPGEGNSPLHF. The whole variable domain, filled in from reference TRBV5-1 and TRBJ1-6, reads KAGVTQTPRYLIKTRGQQVTLSCSPISGHRSVSWYQQTPGQGLQFLFEYFSETQRNKGNFPGRFSGRQFSNSRSEMNVSTLELGDSALYLCASSPGEGNSPLHFGNGTRLTVT.

This clone was counted once. V gene TRBV7-9 combines with J gene TRBJ2-3; 12 bases match TRBD2. CDR1 is SEHNR and CDR2 is FQNEAQ in the germline V gene (reference sequence). CDR3 size: 18 residues. The V gene end was trimmed by 6 bases and the J gene end by 4 bases; junction bases not matched to a gene: 14. CDR3 DNA sequence: TGTGCCAGCAGACTACCTTTTCGACTAGCGGGAGCATCAGATACGCAGTATTTT. Encoded protein: CASRLPFRLAGASDTQYF.

The sample holds one count of this clone. V is TRBV19 and J is TRBJ1-1; TRBD1 matches at 7 bases. This CDR3 comprises 16 residues. CDR1 is LNHDA, CDR2 SQIVND, per germline (reference sequence). V lost 5 bases, J lost 1 base, and 10 bases stayed unmatched. CDR3 coding DNA: TGTGCCAGTAGTGGGAGACGACAGGGAAGGAACACTGAAGCTTTCTTT. Its translation: CASSGRRQGRNTEAFF.

This chain links TRBV5-1 with TRBJ1-2, with 7 bases matching TRBD1. V lost 0 bases, J lost 5 bases, and 7 bases stayed unmatched. Germline assignment: CDR1 SGHRS and CDR2 YFSETQ. The CDR3 loop spans 15 amino acids. The CDR3 loop reads CASSLVAGGRYGYTF. CDR3 sequence (DNA): TGCGCCAGCAGCTTGGTGGCAGGGGGACGATATGGCTACACCTTC. The variable domain in full, completed from reference TRBV5-1 and TRBJ1-2, reads KAGVTQTPRYLIKTRGQQVTLSCSPISGHRSVSWYQQTPGQGLQFLFEYFSETQRNKGNFPGRFSGRQFSNSRSEMNVSTLELGDSALYLCASSLVAGGRYGYTFGSGTRLTVV.

CDR3 nucleotides: TGTGCCAGCAGTGAAGTCTCTAGCTATGGCTACACCTTC. Encoded protein: CASSEVSSYGYTF. The chain uses TRBV6-1 and TRBJ1-2, with D unresolved. The germline V and J ends were trimmed by 1 base and 4 bases, with 7 bases remaining between them. This CDR3 comprises 13 residues. Germline V CDR1 and CDR2: MNHNS, SASEGT.

The V gene is TRBV7-2, the J gene TRBJ2-5, with 11 bases aligning to TRBD1. The V segment lost 4 bases and the J segment 5 bases; nucleotides outside the gene matches: 3. Germline-derived CDR1 and CDR2 are SGHTA and FQGNSA. The CDR3 sequence is 14 residues long. As DNA, the CDR3 is TGTGCCAGCAGCTGGGACAGGGGGATGGAGACCCAGTACTTC. Translated, it gives CASSWDRGMETQYF.

V is TRBV5-1 and J is TRBJ2-7, with 9 bases fitting TRBD2. Unmatched junction bases numbered 6, after V lost 5 bases and J lost 0 bases. The length of the CDR3 is 15 residues. CDR1 is SGHRS and CDR2 is YFSETQ in the germline V gene. The CDR3 protein is CASRYIAGDSYEQYF. CDR3 in DNA: TGCGCCAGCAGATACATAGCGGGGGACTCCTACGAGCAGTACTTC.

The chain carries TRBV19 and TRBJ1-5; D perhaps matches TRBD1 (5 bases). The V end lost 6 bases, the J end lost 7 bases, and 16 bases lay between the germline ends. The CDR3 has 14 residues. CDR1 and CDR2 from the germline V gene are LNHDA and SQIVND (reference sequence). CDR3 sequence reads: CASRSDGGLQPQHF. The CDR3 coding sequence is TGTGCCAGTAGATCAGATGGGGGGTTGCAGCCCCAGCATTTT.

V and J are TRBV7-9 and TRBJ2-7, with TRBD1 as a possible D gene (5 bases). The CDR3 is made up of 12 amino acids. Germline V gene data show CDR1 as SEHNR and CDR2 as FQNEAQ (reference sequence). V was clipped by 5 bases and J by 5 bases, with 10 bases between them. Here the CDR3 reads CASSNFRDEQYV. CDR3 sequence (DNA): TGTGCCAGCAGCAACTTCAGGGACGAGCAGTACGTC.

The rearrangement links TRBV19 to TRBJ2-1; TRBD2 aligns across 11 bases. Unmatched junction bases numbered 11, after V lost 5 bases and J lost 8 bases. Germline V CDR1 and CDR2: LNHDA, SQIVND (reference sequence). This CDR3 comprises 16 residues. The CDR3 DNA sequence: TGTGCCAGTAGTTCCGTGGGGGGGACTAGCGGCTATGAGCAGTTCTTC. This encodes CASSSVGGTSGYEQFF.

The rearrangement uses TRBV6-5 and TRBJ2-3, with D tentatively TRBD2 (6 bases). Germline assignment: CDR1 MNHEY and CDR2 SVGAGI. Trimming cost V 3 bases and J 0 bases, with 13 bases left between them. The CDR3 covers 16 residues. The CDR3 region has the DNA TGTGCCAGCAGTTATAGCCTAGCGCCTAGCACAGATACGCAGTATTTT. It codes for CASSYSLAPSTDTQYF.

The chain links TRBV5-5 to TRBJ1-4, with D possibly matching TRBD1 (5 bases). The germline V gene encodes CDR1 SGHKS and CDR2 YYEKEE (reference sequence). There are 16 residues in the CDR3. V was pared by 4 bases and J by 8 bases, with 21 bases between. CDR3 bases: TGTGCCAGCAGCCCTTACGGGGGGACTGGGAACGAAAAACTGTTTTTT. Residues: CASSPYGGTGNEKLFF.

This chain uses TRBV5-4 with TRBJ2-5, with 11 positions matching TRBD2. The CDR3 is 14 residues long. CDR1 is SGHNT and CDR2 is YYREEE in the germline V gene (reference sequence). V lost 4 bases to trimming and J lost 5 bases; unmatched junction nucleotides: 4. CDR3: CASSPLAGVETQYF. The CDR3 bases are TGTGCCAGCAGCCCACTAGCGGGGGTCGAGACCCAGTACTTC.

The CDR3 here is CASSSAGGVYEQYV. The CDR3 DNA follows: TGTGCCAGCAGTTCAGCGGGAGGAGTCTACGAGCAGTACGTC. The chain joins TRBV6-2 or TRBV6-3 to TRBJ2-7; TRBD2 aligns across 9 bases. CDR1 MNHEY and CDR2 SVGEGT come from the germline V gene. This CDR3 comprises 14 residues. V trimming: 4 bases; J trimming: 3 bases; junction bases outside the gene matches: 4.

This clone has a handful of counts. The rearrangement links TRBV19 to TRBJ2-2, with 10 bases fitting TRBD1. The CDR3 covers 14 residues. Trimming took 10 bases from V and 4 from J; bases not matched to a gene: 6. Germline CDR1 is LNHDA and CDR2 is SQIVND (reference sequence). The CDR3 DNA is TGTGCCACCCGCCGGACAGGGGGCACCGGGGAGCTGTTTTTT. It translates to CATRRTGGTGELFF.

V is TRBV24-1 and J is TRBJ2-7; tentative D call: TRBD1 (5 bases). V was clipped by 7 bases and J by 4 bases, with 7 bases between them. The germline gives CDR1 KGHDR, CDR2 SFDVKD. The CDR3 length is 11 residues. CDR3 bases: TGTGCCACCAGGCAGGGTTACGAGCAGTACTTC. Protein: CATRQGYEQYF.

CDR3 sequence (DNA): TGTGCCAGCAGCGTAGTAGCGGGGGGCCCCTACAATGAGCAGTTCTTC. This translates into CASSVVAGGPYNEQFF. The rearrangement links TRBV9 to TRBJ2-1; 10 positions match TRBD2. Germline loops: CDR1 SGDLS, CDR2 YYNGEE. V trimming: 0 bases; J trimming: 2 bases; junction bases outside the gene matches: 2. This CDR3 contains 16 residues.

The chain combines TRBV18 with TRBJ2-7, with D perhaps TRBD2 (5 bases). This CDR3 is 14 amino acids long. V lost 1 base to trimming and J lost 6 bases, with 13 bases between them. From germline, CDR1 is KGHSH and CDR2 LQKENI. In DNA, the CDR3 is TGTGCCAGCTCACCACGCGGCAATGGAGGCGAGCAGTACTTC. Protein sequence: CASSPRGNGGEQYF.

The V gene is TRBV7-2, the J gene TRBJ2-7; possibly TRBD1 for D (6 bases). Germline V gives CDR1 SGHTA, CDR2 FQGNSA. The CDR3 loop spans 15 amino acids. Trimming removed 4 bases from V and 3 bases from J, with 16 bases in between. The CDR3 loop is CASSSFQDSHYEQYF. The CDR3 DNA follows: TGTGCCAGCAGCTCCTTTCAGGACAGCCACTACGAGCAGTACTTC.

This chain joins TRBV30 and TRBJ2-3; 12 bases match TRBD2. The germline CDR1 and CDR2 sequences are GTSNPN and SVGIG (reference sequence). The ends lost 0 bases at V and 2 bases at J; junction bases unmatched: 6. The CDR3 totals 17 residues. This chain's CDR3 is CAWSVRTSGALTDTQYF. The CDR3 nucleotides read TGTGCCTGGAGTGTCAGGACTAGCGGGGCACTCACAGATACGCAGTATTTT.

As DNA, the CDR3 is TGTGCCAGCATCGGACTAGCGGGGGTCGGGACCCAGTACTTC. This translates into CASIGLAGVGTQYF. V usage is TRBV11-2 and J usage is TRBJ2-5; 13 positions match TRBD2. The germline V gene has CDR1 SGHAT and CDR2 FQNNGV. V trimming: 7 bases; J trimming: 7 bases; junction bases outside the gene matches: 6. This CDR3 comprises 14 residues.

The chain employs TRBV5-4 and TRBJ1-2; D possibly corresponds to TRBD1 (6 bases). The germline V gene encodes CDR1 SGHNT and CDR2 YYREEE (reference sequence). V lost 4 bases and J 1 base, leaving 11 bases between the germline ends. The CDR3 is 14 amino acids. CDR3 in amino acids: CASSPRTDNYGYTF. Written as DNA, the CDR3 is TGTGCCAGCAGCCCGCGGACAGATAACTATGGCTACACCTTC.